This T cell receptor beta chain was profiled in a study of CD8 T cells in ankylosing spondylitis. General study results and limits: A motif in TCR beta, a set of roughly eight highly homologous variants, appeared characteristic of ankylosing spondylitis blood. From matched ankylosing spondylitis synovial fluid, disease-linked clones were reportedly recovered at significantly enriched levels.

As concerns this clonotype: Its matching antigen is unknown.

V dropped 1 base and J dropped 6; count of bases not matched to a gene: 15. Germline assignment: CDR1 SGHTA and CDR2 FQGTGA. The CDR3 extends over 19 amino acids. Library preparation for TCR beta used quantitative 5'-RACE with molecular barcodes. Using its own MiXCR run on the 5' RACE reads, TCRdb lists one record per CDR3 protein. The table lists fewer than 400,000 distinct CDR3 sequences, 6.5% to 10% of them singletons. The V call is TRBV7-3, the J call TRBJ2-3, with 11 bases that match TRBD2. The sample consisted of blood, either unsorted or a sorted T cell fraction (not recorded which). This TCR was recovered from a male donor with ankylosing spondylitis. CDR3 protein: CASSLIGTSGSHLGDTQYF. The CDR3 DNA is TGTGCCAGCAGCTTAATCGGTACTAGCGGGAGCCACTTAGGTGATACGCAGTATTTT.